This note documents a single TCR beta chain sequence. As processed by the authors: Amplification from reference gene primers served as the basis for estimated nucleated cell counts. The protocol was immunoSEQ multiplex PCR, while the TCRdb copy is restricted to in-frame clones and leaves out a portion. V and J calls and clone size follow that table, whereas D and trimming were derived from the DNA. The sample lists around 200,000 clones; roughly 90% were seen once. This CDR3 is built from 15 residues. From germline, CDR1 is MNHEY and CDR2 SVGAGI. The V end lost 3 bases, the J end lost 9 bases, and 20 bases lay between the germline ends. This entry belongs to a study of blood T cell repertoires in COVID-19. Study information: The United States, Italy and Spain provided the acute and convalescent COVID-19 samples. T cells, B-cell-depleted T cells, or PBMCs supplied cDNA or gDNA.

Ages ranged from about 18 to 89 years, with residence in 24 US areas. The TCR comes from a woman aged 30 to 39 who had been exposed to COVID-19. This chain uses TRBV6-5 with TRBJ1-1, with a tentative D call TRBD1 (6 bases). The sample comprised PBMCs or T cells enriched from blood (not recorded which). CDR3 DNA: TGTGCCAGCAGTTATGGCGGGGGGGCGCTGAGTAAAGCTTTCTTT. As protein: CASSYGGGALSKAFF.